The 30 T cell receptor beta chains presented below share a single source sample, sequenced in a study of post-analysis software for immune sequencing data. Study-wide findings and caveats: Included in a set of a few TRBV segments more frequent in patients than controls were TRBV5-6, TRBV5-1 and TRBV20-1.

Their recognized antigens are unknown. cDNA libraries for TCR beta contained unique molecular identifiers. TCRdb analysed the PCR reads with MiXCR anew, one entry per CDR3 protein. The data show 700,000 to 900,000 distinct CDR3 sequences, with 46% seen just once and roughly 4.9% held by the top ten. The sample consisted of blood. These TCRs come from a girl aged 5-17 years with multiple sclerosis.

There are a few counts of this clonotype. The V and J genes are TRBV5-6 and TRBJ1-2; a possible D gene is TRBD1 (5 bases). This CDR3 contains 15 residues. CDR1 SGHDT and CDR2 YYEEEE come from the germline V gene. The ends were cut back, 1 base at V and 1 base at J, with 11 bases in the middle. The CDR3 sequence is CASSLFNRLNYGYTF. CDR3 in DNA: TGTGCCAGCAGCTTGTTTAACAGGCTTAACTATGGCTACACCTTC.

The chain is built from TRBV7-3 and TRBJ2-3; 11 positions match TRBD2. The CDR3 has 16 amino acids. V lost 5 bases and J lost 2; bases outside the gene matches: 6. The germline V gene encodes CDR1 SGHTA and CDR2 FQGTGA. The CDR3 sequence: CASSTGTSGITDTQYF. DNA of the CDR3: TGTGCCAGCAGCACCGGGACTAGCGGAATCACAGATACGCAGTATTTT.

The chain has TRBV27 and TRBJ2-3; 8 bases match TRBD2. This CDR3 is 17 amino acids long. Per the germline V gene, CDR1 is MNHEY and CDR2 is SMNVEV (reference sequence). V dropped 6 bases and J dropped 2; count of bases not matched to a gene: 13. The CDR3, as DNA: TGTGCCAGCAGCCGGGTGATAGCGGGGACGATCACAGATACGCAGTATTTT. It translates to CASSRVIAGTITDTQYF.

The genes are TRBV20-1 and TRBJ2-5; possible D gene TRBD2, 5 bases. Germline values: CDR1 DFQATT, CDR2 SNEGSKA (reference sequence). The CDR3 is 12 amino acids. V was pared by 6 bases and J by 3 bases, with 11 bases between. CDR3 nucleotide sequence: TGCAGTGCCCGGGGAGTCAAAGAGACCCAGTACTTC. This encodes CSARGVKETQYF.

The CDR3 DNA is TGTGCCAGCAGTTACCTTGGCCAACCGGGTGGGCAGTTCTTC. Its protein is CASSYLGQPGGQFF. The V call is TRBV6-2 or TRBV6-3, the J call TRBJ2-1; D is uncertain. Germline V gene sequence: CDR1 MNHEY, CDR2 SVGEGT. V was shortened by 2 bases and J by 12 bases, with 17 bases between the two germline ends. CDR3 length: 14 residues.

This clonotype was seen a few times. The gene calls are TRBV11-3 and TRBJ2-1, with 7 bases matching TRBD2. The CDR3 totals 16 residues. With V trimmed by 3 bases and J by 7 bases, 12 bases remained unmatched. Looked up from germline, CDR1 is SGHNT and CDR2 is YENEEA. The CDR3 DNA reads TGTGCCAGCAGCTTCCCAAGCGGGACCCCGGGGAATGAGCAGTTCTTC. Amino acid sequence: CASSFPSGTPGNEQFF.

The chain is built from TRBV27 and TRBJ2-3, with 8 bases that match TRBD1. V was clipped by 3 bases and J by 6 bases; unmatched bases: 8. In germline, CDR1 is MNHEY, CDR2 SMNVEV (reference sequence). The CDR3 totals 15 residues. CDR3 loop: CASSFQGANMDTQYF. As DNA, the CDR3 is TGTGCCAGCAGTTTCCAGGGGGCTAATATGGATACGCAGTATTTT.

J is TRBJ1-2 and V is TRBV28; no reliable D call. The length of the CDR3 is 14 residues. CDR1 is MDHEN and CDR2 is SYDVKM in the germline V gene. Trimming took 1 base from V and 3 from J, leaving 9 bases between them. The CDR3 protein is CASSLSTGDYGYTF. For the CDR3, the DNA is TGTGCCAGCAGTTTATCTACCGGGGACTATGGCTACACCTTC.

This clonotype appeared a few times. V usage is TRBV11-1 and J usage is TRBJ2-1; TRBD2 is a possible D gene (6 bases). The length of the CDR3 is 20 residues. Germline-derived CDR1 and CDR2 are SGHAT and FQDESV (reference sequence). V gave up 1 base and J gave up 0 bases, with 22 bases separating them. The CDR3 region is CASSLVPPLAGMSSYNEQFF. The CDR3 DNA reads TGTGCCAGCAGCTTAGTTCCCCCTCTGGCGGGGATGAGCTCCTACAATGAGCAGTTCTTC.

This clonotype occurred a few times. The CDR3 reads CSAGGKGRTFSYEQYF. In DNA, the CDR3 is TGCAGTGCTGGGGGGAAGGGGCGCACATTTTCCTACGAGCAGTACTTC. The chain couples TRBV20-1 to TRBJ2-7, with a weak D call TRBD2 (6 bases). Per germline, CDR1 DFQATT and CDR2 SNEGSKA (reference sequence). The CDR3 totals 16 residues. Between the trimmed V and J ends, which lost 5 bases and 1 base, there was a span of 21 bases.

The chain joins TRBV9 to TRBJ1-1, with a weak D call TRBD1 (6 bases). The V end lost 3 bases, the J end lost 3 bases, and 15 bases lay between the germline ends. Germline V lookup: CDR1 SGDLS, CDR2 YYNGEE. CDR3 length: 15 residues. CDR3 nucleotides: TGTGCCAGCAGCGCGCAAACAGGGAAAGACACTGAAGCTTTCTTT. Its translation: CASSAQTGKDTEAFF.

This clonotype was counted a single time. The rearrangement links TRBV6-6 to TRBJ2-4; TRBD2 aligns across 8 bases. The DNA end favors TRBJ2-7, so the J call may be wrong. The CDR3 has 15 amino acids. CDR1 and CDR2 (germline): MNHNY, SVGAGI (reference sequence). The CDR3 spells CASSTIGLAVYEQYF. CDR3 DNA sequence: TGTGCCAGCAGCACAATCGGACTAGCCGTCTACGAGCAGTACTTC.

V usage is TRBV5-1 and J usage is TRBJ2-6; D could derive from TRBD1 or TRBD2 (5 bases each). Germline-derived CDR1 and CDR2 are SGHRS and YFSETQ. This CDR3 is built from 17 residues. The V gene lost 0 bases and the J gene lost 0 bases, with 10 bases spanning the gap. CDR3 sequence (DNA): TGCGCCAGCAGCTTGGGGGGGACCAACTCTGGGGCCAACGTCCTGACTTTC. This encodes CASSLGGTNSGANVLTF.

The V gene is TRBV12-3 or TRBV12-4, the J gene TRBJ2-7; the D gene is possibly TRBD1 (7 bases). V shed 3 bases and J shed 7 bases, with 25 bases lying between them. The CDR3 covers 17 residues. CDR3 region: CASSFGTGEVRHWEQYF. The CDR3 coding sequence is TGTGCCAGCAGTTTTGGCACAGGGGAGGTTCGCCACTGGGAGCAGTACTTC.

The chain employs TRBV7-8 and TRBJ2-5, with D hard to call. The CDR3 spans 14 residues. Trimming removed 5 bases from V and 1 base from J, with 11 bases in between. Per germline, CDR1 SGHVS and CDR2 FQNEAQ. CDR3 amino acids: CASSRLGSQETQYF. CDR3 DNA: TGTGCCAGCAGCCGACTGGGCAGCCAAGAGACCCAGTACTTC.

This chain uses TRBV27 with TRBJ2-1, with 7 bases aligning to TRBD1. Losses at the gene ends were 0 bases for V and 7 bases for J; bases not matched to a gene: 9. Germline V gives CDR1 MNHEY, CDR2 SMNVEV (reference sequence). This CDR3 is built from 16 residues. In DNA form, the CDR3 reads TGTGCCAGCAGTTTATCTAGAACAGGGGAATATAATGAGCAGTTCTTC. As protein: CASSLSRTGEYNEQFF.

This clonotype was detected a few times. CDR3 in amino acids: CASSLGGIGEQYF. Written as DNA, the CDR3 is TGTGCCAGCAGTTTAGGAGGGATCGGCGAGCAGTACTTC. This chain joins TRBV27 and TRBJ2-7, with a weak D call TRBD2 (6 bases). CDR1 is MNHEY and CDR2 is SMNVEV in the germline V gene (reference sequence). The CDR3 has 13 residues. V was trimmed by 2 bases and J by 6 bases, leaving 11 bases between them.

The V call is TRBV20-1, the J call TRBJ2-1, with a weak D call TRBD2 (5 bases). This CDR3 comprises 15 residues. Trimming took 0 bases from V and 2 from J, leaving 11 bases between them. CDR1 is DFQATT and CDR2 is SNEGSKA in the germline V gene (reference sequence). The CDR3 loop is CSARDPSFAYNEQFF. The CDR3, as DNA: TGCAGTGCTAGAGACCCTAGCTTCGCCTACAATGAGCAGTTCTTC.

In this sample, this clonotype turned up a few times. The chain carries TRBV12-3 or TRBV12-4 and TRBJ2-5, with 8 bases that match TRBD2. V lost 8 bases, J lost 11 bases, and 13 bases stayed unmatched. This CDR3 comprises 13 residues. For the CDR3, the DNA is TGTGCCAGCTCGGTACGGGAGGGCCCTGAGCAGTACTTC. Protein product: CASSVREGPEQYF.

V and J are TRBV20-1 and TRBJ2-1; D possibly corresponds to TRBD1 (7 bases). CDR1 and CDR2 from the germline V gene are DFQATT and SNEGSKA (reference sequence). V was clipped by 3 bases and J by 12 bases, with 27 bases between them. The CDR3 is 16 amino acids. The CDR3 loop is CSARGLAGQSLTGQFF. The CDR3 DNA follows: TGCAGTGCTAGGGGTCTGGCGGGACAGAGTTTGACGGGGCAGTTCTTC.

Only a few counts were recorded for this clonotype. The chain uses TRBV5-1 and TRBJ2-1, with 8 bases matching TRBD1. From germline, CDR1 is SGHRS and CDR2 YFSETQ. The ends lost 5 bases at V and 11 bases at J; junction bases unmatched: 9. CDR3 length: 13 amino acids. CDR3 coding DNA: TGCGCCAGCAGTTTATCCAGGGGGCTAAAGCAGTTCTTC. This encodes CASSLSRGLKQFF.

This clonotype showed up just a few times. The rearrangement joins TRBV20-1 to TRBJ2-1; tentatively, D is TRBD1 or TRBD2 (5 bases each). The germline V and J ends were trimmed by 2 bases and 9 bases, with 14 bases remaining between them. The CDR3 contains 13 residues. The V gene's germline CDR1 is DFQATT and CDR2 SNEGSKA (reference sequence). CDR3 residues: CSARRPGRVEQFF. CDR3 coding DNA: TGCAGTGCTAGAAGACCGGGACGGGTTGAGCAGTTCTTC.

This clonotype has just a few counts. The genes are TRBV7-3 and TRBJ2-1, with TRBD2 as a possible D gene (5 bases). The germline V gene encodes CDR1 SGHTA and CDR2 FQGTGA. The CDR3 loop spans 14 amino acids. V was shortened by 1 base and J by 13 bases, with 17 bases between the two germline ends. Here the CDR3 DNA reads TGTGCCAGCAGCTTAAATACCTTACCACGGGAACAGTTCTTC. Its protein product is CASSLNTLPREQFF. Combining the CDR3 with reference TRBV7-3 and TRBJ2-1 gives the whole variable domain GAGVSQTPSNKVTEKGKYVELRCDPISGHTALYWYRQSLGQGPEFLIYFQGTGAADDSGLPNDRFFAVRPEGSVSTLKIQRTERGDSAVYLCASSLNTLPREQFFGPGTRLTVL.

The chain is built from TRBV12-3 or TRBV12-4 and TRBJ1-6; D is unresolved. V was shortened by 3 bases and J by 7 bases, with 7 bases between the two germline ends. This CDR3 comprises 13 residues. In nucleotides, the CDR3 is TGTGCCAGCAGTTTGATTGAGAATTCACCCCTCCACTTT. Its protein product is CASSLIENSPLHF.

The gene calls are TRBV9 and TRBJ1-4; D is unclear. Trimming took 4 bases from V and 0 from J, leaving 10 bases between them. This CDR3 is built from 15 residues. CDR1 is SGDLS, CDR2 YYNGEE, per germline. The CDR3 loop is CASSTRGSTNEKLFF. DNA for the CDR3: TGTGCCAGCAGCACCCGGGGTTCAACTAATGAAAAACTGTTTTTT.

This clonotype was counted between two and nine times. The V and J genes are TRBV6-5 and TRBJ2-1; TRBD2 agrees at 9 bases. V lost 4 bases and J lost 7; bases outside the gene matches: 11. The germline CDR1 and CDR2 sequences are MNHEY and SVGAGI. This CDR3 region has 16 residues. CDR3: CASSLWGAGGRNEQFF. The DNA for the CDR3 is TGTGCCAGCAGTTTGTGGGGAGCGGGAGGTAGGAATGAGCAGTTCTTC.

This clonotype appeared a few times. The chain joins TRBV4-2 to TRBJ2-3; TRBD1 agrees at 10 bases. The CDR3 is made up of 17 amino acids. V dropped 0 bases and J dropped 4; count of bases not matched to a gene: 7. From germline, CDR1 is LGHNA and CDR2 YNFKEQ. Here the CDR3 reads CASSQDPGQGIADTQYF. CDR3 DNA sequence: TGTGCCAGCAGCCAAGACCCGGGACAGGGGATCGCAGATACGCAGTATTTT.

In its sample, this clonotype was seen a few times. V is TRBV20-1 and J is TRBJ2-7; 10 nucleotides match TRBD1. The CDR3 runs 13 residues. The trim removed 4 bases at V and 5 bases at J, leaving 5 bases unmatched. CDR1 is DFQATT, CDR2 SNEGSKA, per germline (reference sequence). The CDR3 sequence is CSATRDRGHEQYF. The CDR3 nucleotides are TGCAGTGCTACCCGGGACAGGGGTCACGAGCAGTACTTC.

The chain joins TRBV13 to TRBJ2-7, with D unclear. Trimming left V 0 bases short and J 1 base short, with 16 bases between. CDR1 is PRHDT and CDR2 is FYEKMQ in the germline V gene (reference sequence). CDR3 size: 17 residues. The CDR3 bases are TGTGCCAGCAGCTTAGGAGACGGGCCGGTGTTGTCCTACGAGCAGTACTTC. It is translated as CASSLGDGPVLSYEQYF.

The rearrangement uses TRBV27 and TRBJ2-1, with a possible D match to TRBD2 (6 bases). Trimming took off 6 bases at V and 5 bases at J, with 14 bases between the two ends. CDR3 length equals 14 residues. Germline CDR1 MNHEY, CDR2 SMNVEV (reference sequence). Here the CDR3 DNA reads TGTGCCAGCAGCTGGCTAGCGCCCAACAATGAGCAGTTCTTC. Encoded protein: CASSWLAPNNEQFF.